This TCR beta chain was recovered during a study of Tregs in tolerant kidney transplant recipients. Data came from immunoSEQ multiplex PCR; TCRdb stores just in-frame clones and leaves some out. The sample records over 50,000 clones, around 83% being singletons. Points on this clone: Antigen: not known.

CD4+CD25+CD127- Tregs, CD4+CD25- non-Tregs, CD4 and CD8 cells were sorted. Study-level points and caveats: The most relevant donor-specific Treg TCRbeta repertoire apparently came from expansion with activated donor B cells.

The receptor comes from a human donor in good health. The sequencing sample was made of CD4+ T cells from blood.

Here the CDR3 reads CASSGVQNSPLHF. CDR3 in DNA: TGTGCCAGCAGTGGGGTACAGAATTCACCCCTCCACTTT. The chain is built from TRBV6-1 and TRBJ1-6, with unresolved D. Trimming removed 4 bases at V and 7 bases at J, with 8 bases between. The CDR3 spans 13 residues. Germline V gene sequence: CDR1 MNHNS, CDR2 SASEGT.